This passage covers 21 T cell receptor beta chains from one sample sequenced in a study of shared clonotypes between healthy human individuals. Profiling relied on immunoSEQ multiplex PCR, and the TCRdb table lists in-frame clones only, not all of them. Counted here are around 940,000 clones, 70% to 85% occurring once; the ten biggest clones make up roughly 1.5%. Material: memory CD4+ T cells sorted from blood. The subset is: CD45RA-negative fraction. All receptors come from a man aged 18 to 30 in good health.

CDR3 residues: CASTYFLLAGTMVSDTQYF. The DNA of the CDR3 is TGTGCCAGCACCTATTTCCTACTAGCGGGGACCATGGTGTCAGATACGCAGTATTTT. The V call is TRBV11-3, the J call TRBJ2-3, with 10 bases fitting TRBD2. J lost 4 bases, V lost 7 bases, and 20 bases had no gene match. From germline, CDR1 is SGHNT and CDR2 YENEEA. CDR3 length equals 19 residues. The whole variable domain, filled in from reference TRBV11-3 and TRBJ2-3, reads EAGVVQSPRYKIIEKKQPVAFWCNPISGHNTLYWYLQNLGQGPELLIRYENEEAVDDSQLPKDRFSAERLKGVDSTLKIQPAELGDSAVYLCASTYFLLAGTMVSDTQYFGPGTRLTVL.

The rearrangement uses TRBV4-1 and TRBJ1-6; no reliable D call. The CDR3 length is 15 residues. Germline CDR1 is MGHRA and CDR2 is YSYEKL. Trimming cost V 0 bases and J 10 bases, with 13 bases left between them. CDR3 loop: CASSQERARYSPLHF. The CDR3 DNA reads TGCGCCAGCAGCCAAGAGAGAGCTCGATACTCACCCCTCCACTTT.

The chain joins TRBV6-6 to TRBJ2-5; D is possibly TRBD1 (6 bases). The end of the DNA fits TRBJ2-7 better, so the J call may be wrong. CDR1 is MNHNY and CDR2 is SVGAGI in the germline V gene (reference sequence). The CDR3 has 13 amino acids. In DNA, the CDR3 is TGTGCCAGCAGTCCCTTACAGGGTTACGAGCAGTACTTC. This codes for CASSPLQGYEQYF.

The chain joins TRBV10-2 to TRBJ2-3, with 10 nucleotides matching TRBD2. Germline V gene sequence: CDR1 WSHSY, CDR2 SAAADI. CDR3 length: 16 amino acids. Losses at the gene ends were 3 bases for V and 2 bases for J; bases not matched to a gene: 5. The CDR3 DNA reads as TGCGCCAGCAGTGACCCAGCGGGGGGGTTCACAGATACGCAGTATTTT. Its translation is CASSDPAGGFTDTQYF.

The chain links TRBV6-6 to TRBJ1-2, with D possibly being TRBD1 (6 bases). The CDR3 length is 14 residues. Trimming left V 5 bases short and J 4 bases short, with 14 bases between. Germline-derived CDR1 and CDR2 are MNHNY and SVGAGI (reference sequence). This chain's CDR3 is CASSHLGQTYGYTF. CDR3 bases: TGTGCCAGCAGTCACCTTGGACAGACCTATGGCTACACCTTC.

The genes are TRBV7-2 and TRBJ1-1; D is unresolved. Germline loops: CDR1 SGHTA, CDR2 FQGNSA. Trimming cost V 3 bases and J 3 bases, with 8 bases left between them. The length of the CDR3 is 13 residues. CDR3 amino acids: CASSFIIDTEAFF. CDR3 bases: TGTGCCAGCAGCTTTATTATTGACACTGAAGCTTTCTTT.

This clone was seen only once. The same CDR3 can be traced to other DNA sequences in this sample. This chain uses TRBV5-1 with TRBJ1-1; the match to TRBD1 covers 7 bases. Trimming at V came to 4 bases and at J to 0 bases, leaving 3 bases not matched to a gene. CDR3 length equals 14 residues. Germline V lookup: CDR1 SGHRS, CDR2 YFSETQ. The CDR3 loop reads CASSRQGLNTEAFF. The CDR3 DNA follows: TGCGCCAGCAGCAGACAGGGTCTGAACACTGAAGCTTTCTTT. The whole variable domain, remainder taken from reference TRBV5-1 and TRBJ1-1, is KAGVTQTPRYLIKTRGQQVTLSCSPISGHRSVSWYQQTPGQGLQFLFEYFSETQRNKGNFPGRFSGRQFSNSRSEMNVSTLELGDSALYLCASSRQGLNTEAFFGQGTRLTVV.

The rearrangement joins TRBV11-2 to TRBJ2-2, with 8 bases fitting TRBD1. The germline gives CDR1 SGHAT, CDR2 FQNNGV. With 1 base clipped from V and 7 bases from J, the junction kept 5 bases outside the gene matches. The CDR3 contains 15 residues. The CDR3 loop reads CASSLVSGGNGELFF. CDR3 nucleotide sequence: TGTGCCAGCAGCTTAGTATCAGGGGGCAACGGGGAGCTGTTTTTT.

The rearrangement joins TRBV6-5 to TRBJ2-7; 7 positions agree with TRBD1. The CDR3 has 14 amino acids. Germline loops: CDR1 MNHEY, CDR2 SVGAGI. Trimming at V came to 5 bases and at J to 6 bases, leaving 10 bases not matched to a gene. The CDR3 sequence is CASSRTGPNGEQYF. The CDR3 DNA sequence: TGTGCCAGCAGTCGGACAGGCCCTAATGGCGAGCAGTACTTC.

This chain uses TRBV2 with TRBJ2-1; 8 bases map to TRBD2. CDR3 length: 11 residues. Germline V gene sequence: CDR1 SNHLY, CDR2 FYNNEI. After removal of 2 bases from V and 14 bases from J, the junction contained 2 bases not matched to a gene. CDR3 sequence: CASSETSGKFF. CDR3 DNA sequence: TGTGCCAGCAGTGAAACTAGCGGCAAGTTCTTC.

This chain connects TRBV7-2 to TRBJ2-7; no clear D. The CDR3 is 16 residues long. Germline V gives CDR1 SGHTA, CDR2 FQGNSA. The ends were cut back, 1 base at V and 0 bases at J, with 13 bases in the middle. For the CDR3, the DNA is TGTGCCAGCAGCTTAGATGGGTGGGTGAGCTCCTACGAGCAGTACTTC. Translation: CASSLDGWVSSYEQYF.

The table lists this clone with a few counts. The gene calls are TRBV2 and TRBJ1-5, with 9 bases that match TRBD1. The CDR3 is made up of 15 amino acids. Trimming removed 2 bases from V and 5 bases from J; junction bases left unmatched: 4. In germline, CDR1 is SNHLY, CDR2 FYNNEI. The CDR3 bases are TGTGCCAGCAGTGAATCAGGGACAGGGTATCAGCCCCAGCATTTT. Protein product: CASSESGTGYQPQHF.

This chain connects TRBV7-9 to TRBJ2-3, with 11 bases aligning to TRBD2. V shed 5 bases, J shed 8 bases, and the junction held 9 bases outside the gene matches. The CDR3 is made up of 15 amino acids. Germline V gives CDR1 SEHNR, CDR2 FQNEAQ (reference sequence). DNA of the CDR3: TGTGCCAGCAGCCCCGGACTAGCGGGTACCCTTACGCAGTATTTT. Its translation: CASSPGLAGTLTQYF.

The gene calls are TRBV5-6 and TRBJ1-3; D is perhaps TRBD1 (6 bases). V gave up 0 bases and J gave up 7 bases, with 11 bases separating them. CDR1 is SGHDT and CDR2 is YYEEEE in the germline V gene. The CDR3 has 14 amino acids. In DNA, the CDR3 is TGTGCCAGCAGCTTGGACAGGGTGTGGAACACCATATATTTT. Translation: CASSLDRVWNTIYF. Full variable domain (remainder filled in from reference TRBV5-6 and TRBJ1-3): DAGVTQSPTHLIKTRGQQVTLRCSPKSGHDTVSWYQQALGQGPQFIFQYYEEEERQRGNFPDRFSGHQFPNYSSELNVNALLLGDSALYLCASSLDRVWNTIYFGEGSWLTVV.

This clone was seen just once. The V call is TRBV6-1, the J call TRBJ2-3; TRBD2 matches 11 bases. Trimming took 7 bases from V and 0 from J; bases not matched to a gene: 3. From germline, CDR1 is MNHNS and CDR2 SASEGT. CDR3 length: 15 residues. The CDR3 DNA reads TGTGCCAGCAACCTAGCGGGGGGAAGCACAGATACGCAGTATTTT. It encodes CASNLAGGSTDTQYF.

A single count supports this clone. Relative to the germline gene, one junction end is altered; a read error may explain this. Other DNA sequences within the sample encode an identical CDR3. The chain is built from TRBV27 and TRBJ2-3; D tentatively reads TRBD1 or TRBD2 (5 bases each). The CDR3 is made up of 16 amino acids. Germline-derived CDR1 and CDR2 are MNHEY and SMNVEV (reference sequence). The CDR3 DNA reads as TGTGCCAGCAGTTTCGGAGCCGCTCGGGGCACGGATACGCAGTATTTT. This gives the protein CASSFGAARGTDTQYF.

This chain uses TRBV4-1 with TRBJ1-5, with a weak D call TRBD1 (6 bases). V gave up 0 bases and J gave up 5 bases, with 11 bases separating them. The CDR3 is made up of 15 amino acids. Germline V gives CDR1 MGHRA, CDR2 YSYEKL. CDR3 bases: TGCGCCAGCAGCCAAGATTCGACAGGCTATCAGCCCCAGCATTTT. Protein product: CASSQDSTGYQPQHF.

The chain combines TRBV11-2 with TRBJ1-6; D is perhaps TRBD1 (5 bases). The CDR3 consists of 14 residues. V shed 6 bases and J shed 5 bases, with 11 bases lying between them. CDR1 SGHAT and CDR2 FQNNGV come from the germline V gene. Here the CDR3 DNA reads TGTGCCAGCAGGCTGGGCAGGGATAATTCACCCCTCCACTTT. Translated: CASRLGRDNSPLHF.

The CDR3: CASSSAGAGETQYF. CDR3 in DNA: TGCGCCAGCAGCAGCGCTGGGGCAGGGGAGACCCAGTACTTC. The chain couples TRBV5-1 to TRBJ2-5, with D perhaps matching TRBD1 (5 bases). Germline V gene data show CDR1 as SGHRS and CDR2 as YFSETQ. The V end lost 4 bases, the J end lost 5 bases, and 15 bases lay between the germline ends. The length of the CDR3 is 14 residues.

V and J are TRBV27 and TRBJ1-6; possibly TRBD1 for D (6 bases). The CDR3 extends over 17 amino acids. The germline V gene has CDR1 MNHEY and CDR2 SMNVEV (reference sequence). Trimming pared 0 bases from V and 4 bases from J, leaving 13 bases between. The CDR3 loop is CASSLSNRRGYNSPLHF. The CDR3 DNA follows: TGTGCCAGCAGTTTATCCAATCGAAGGGGGTATAATTCACCCCTCCACTTT.

In nucleotides, the CDR3 is TGTGCCACGAGGGGGGGATCTGGAAACACCATATATTTT. It translates to CATRGGSGNTIYF. This rearrangement joins TRBV6-5 to TRBJ1-3; a weak D match, TRBD1 (6 bases). Trimming stripped 10 bases from V and 1 base from J, with 11 bases between. This CDR3 is 13 amino acids long. CDR1 is MNHEY, CDR2 SVGAGI, per germline.